The rows below give T cell receptor beta chains drawn from one sample of a study of CD8+ T cells in alopecia areata. The assay was immunoSEQ multiplex PCR, and TCRdb's table has in-frame clones only and misses some. The sample holds about 180,000 clones, about 55% seen once. This specimen was CD8+ T cells sorted from blood, taken at week 24, from a patient treated with tofacitinib. Receptors were obtained from a human donor with alopecia areata. CDR3s leave out the opening cysteine and the closing phenylalanine or tryptophan.

TRBV29-1,SVETGGSYGYT
TRBV19,ASSTAPTVGTEAF
TRBV9,ASSVTDRRLSNEAF
TRBV19,ASTPGPTGEAF
TRBV27,ASSLSQATGYT
TRBV7-9,ASSTDRDPDQPQH
TRBV10-3,AISESLRTGGTEAF
TRBV18,ASSPGPNQPQH
TRBV29-1,SVKRRDRATDTQY
TRBV14,ASSPRTGGYGYT
TRBV5-1,ASSLEGNVRETQY
TRBV13,ASSAPGGTGSPLH
TRBV6-5,ASSPTGDTEAF
TRBV5-6,ASSLPGGDEAF
TRBV2,ASSEGLAGGRNEQF
TRBV2,ASFRGGHIQY
TRBV27,ASSSPYEQF
TRBV5-6,ASTPMGSRGRATEAF
TRBV19,AIGQGLYNEQF
TRBV9,ASSVDGTEAF
TRBV10-3,AINPDGTYEQY
TRBV4-1,ASSPTPASNVYNEQF
TRBV7-9,ASSPDARRLF
TRBV2,ASTENSYEQY
TRBV21-1,ASSKGPEIHQRAF
TRBV29-1,SVVIRETMNTEAF
TRBV7-8,ASAGTPSGETQY